This TCR beta chain was profiled in a study of memory CD4+ T cells and cytomegalovirus serostatus. Whole-study context: Healthy Belgian adult donors included roughly ten CMV-positive and approximately 25 CMV-negative people.

Study findings and constraints: About 40% of the roughly 160 known CMV-associated TCRbeta sequences appeared in CD4+ memory.

Single viable CD3+CD4+CD8-CD45RO+ cells were sorted as the memory CD4+ T cells. This clone was observed a few times. Its antigen is undetermined. The CDR3 is 12 residues long. V shed 5 bases and J 7 bases; nucleotides not matched to a gene: 4. Germline V gives CDR1 MDHEN, CDR2 SYDVKM. Assay used: immunoSEQ multiplex PCR; TCRdb lists only in-frame clones, some missing. The sample carries around 63,000 clones, 75% to 80% recorded once. Material: memory CD4+ T cells from blood. V usage is TRBV28 and J usage is TRBJ1-2; 7 nucleotides align to TRBD1. This TCR was recovered from an adult in good health and CMV-seropositive. The CDR3 bases are TGTGCCAGCAGTAAAACAGGGGTTGGCTACACCTTC. This sequence encodes CASSKTGVGYTF.